Reported below is one TCR beta chain. Its specificity is unknown. Method: immunoSEQ multiplex PCR; TCRdb's copy keeps in-frame clones and lacks some. This table has about 2 million clones, around 95% appearing once. The data stem from a study of shared clonotypes between healthy human individuals. Study-wide results and limits: Only blood was sampled, and tissue TCR repertoires likely differ from blood ones. An anticipated effect of sequencing depth on clonotype sharing among donors was recognized. The sharing of 4.5% to 5% of naive CD4 clonotypes was seen across a handful of donors.

CD45RA-negative memory and CD45RA+ naive subsets were split from the CD4+ cells. V was pared by 8 bases and J by 3 bases, with 11 bases of the junction left unmatched. Germline V CDR1 and CDR2: MDHEN, SYDVKM. This CDR3 spans 17 amino acids. Sequencing input: naive CD4+ T cells sorted from blood. Subset noted: CD45RA+ positively selected. The sequence derives from a man aged 18-30 years in good health. V usage is TRBV28 and J usage is TRBJ2-3; 13 bases map to TRBD2. DNA for the CDR3: TGTGCCAGCGCCCCCGGGACTAGCGGGAAGAGAACAGATACGCAGTATTTT. Translated: CASAPGTSGKRTDTQYF.